Below, 8 T cell receptor beta chains from the same sample are listed, as sequenced in a study of T-cell reconstitution after alpha-beta-depleted transplantation in children. It was with unique molecular identifiers that the TCRbeta library was prepared. TCRdb reprocessed the PCR reads with MiXCR, giving one entry per CDR3 protein. The sample gives fewer than 750,000 distinct CDR3 sequences, 25% to 30% of which show up once; about a third is in the top ten. Sample: PBMCs, taken before TCRalphabeta/CD19-depleted stem cell transplant. The source is a boy in the first two years of life with Wiskott-Aldrich syndrome, due to receive a stem cell transplant.

This clonotype has only a few counts. Here the CDR3 omits its conserved ending phenylalanine or tryptophan, so a read error is the likely source. CDR3 protein: CASSLVRGASYEQYL. The CDR3 DNA reads TGCGCCAGCAGCTTGGTCCGAGGGGCCTCCTACGAGCAGTACCTC. V and J are TRBV5-1 and TRBJ2-7; the D call may be TRBD1 or TRBD2 (5 bases each). Germline CDR1 reads SGHRS; CDR2 reads YFSETQ. Trimming left V 0 bases short and J 0 bases short, with 10 bases between. This CDR3 is 15 amino acids long.

This chain connects TRBV12-3 or TRBV12-4 to TRBJ1-1; tentatively, D is TRBD1 (5 bases). CDR3 size: 16 residues. V lost 3 bases and J 0 bases, leaving 14 bases between the germline ends. CDR3: CASSLFLGLLNTEAFF. The DNA for the CDR3 is TGTGCCAGCAGTTTGTTTTTGGGACTTTTGAACACTGAAGCTTTCTTT.

The chain employs TRBV2 and TRBJ2-7; unclear D gene. The CDR3 is 10 amino acids. Looked up from germline, CDR1 is SNHLY and CDR2 is FYNNEI. V lost 6 bases, J lost 3 bases, and 3 bases lay in between. The CDR3 sequence is CASRYYEQYF. As DNA, the CDR3 is TGTGCCAGCAGGTACTACGAGCAGTACTTC.

This clonotype appeared a few times. The rearrangement uses TRBV6-1 and TRBJ2-7; D is possibly TRBD1 (5 bases). The ends were cut back, 7 bases at V and 6 bases at J, with 16 bases in the middle. Per germline, CDR1 MNHNS and CDR2 SASEGT. CDR3 length: 13 residues. The CDR3 here is CASNLRVGSEQYF. The CDR3 DNA reads TGTGCCAGCAATCTCAGGGTGGGCTCCGAGCAGTACTTC.

This chain uses TRBV25-1 with TRBJ1-5; D is ambiguous. The V end was cut by 7 bases, the J end by 5 bases, with 12 bases between. This CDR3 has 13 residues. Germline CDR1 MGHDK, CDR2 SYGVNS. The CDR3 coding sequence is TGTGCCAGCAAGGGAGGGTGGGATCAGCCCCAGCATTTT. Protein sequence: CASKGGWDQPQHF.

The J gene is TRBJ1-5, the V gene TRBV20-1, with D hard to call. There are 13 residues in the CDR3. Germline V gives CDR1 DFQATT, CDR2 SNEGSKA (reference sequence). V was trimmed by 4 bases and J by 3 bases, leaving 10 bases between them. The CDR3 sequence is CSATRWDNQPQHF. In DNA form, the CDR3 reads TGCAGTGCTACCCGGTGGGACAATCAGCCCCAGCATTTT.

The chain uses TRBV7-9 and TRBJ2-3, with 10 nucleotides matching TRBD2. Germline CDR1 is SEHNR and CDR2 is FQNEAQ (reference sequence). The CDR3 spans 17 residues. Trimming removed 4 bases from V and 1 base from J; junction bases left unmatched: 8. CDR3 bases: TGTGCCAGCAGCTCCCGACTAGCGGGCCTGGGCACAGATACGCAGTATTTT. As protein: CASSSRLAGLGTDTQYF.

The table lists this clonotype with a few counts. In DNA form, the CDR3 reads TGTGCCAGCAGCGCAGGGACTAGCGGGAGGAACAATGAGCAGTTCTTC. Amino acid sequence: CASSAGTSGRNNEQFF. V is TRBV9 and J is TRBJ2-1, with 15 nucleotides matching TRBD2. V lost 3 bases to trimming and J lost 5 bases; unmatched junction nucleotides: 3. From germline, CDR1 is SGDLS and CDR2 YYNGEE. This CDR3 region has 16 residues.